This TCR beta chain came from a study of T cell repertoires in cytomegalovirus infection (dated by TCRdb to between 2018 and 2020). Study-wide context: Donor HLA type was relevant to the analysis, because carriage of CMV infection together with the matching HLA type was indicated by public TCR beta signatures.

This clonotype showed up just a few times. Its target antigen remains unknown. No base quality information exists; no much larger clone differs at one position. The sequencer listed for this sample is Illumina HiSeq 1500. The raw public data were reprocessed by TCRdb itself: fastp quality trimming at Q25, MiXCR clonotype calling, in-frame beta chains only. When rows share a CDR3 protein, they turn into one entry using the most common DNA and genes. The sample data list 400,000 or so distinct CDR3 sequences, and 25% to 40% of these were observed just once. Jointly, the top ten make up approximately 14% of the sample. Broader findings and caveats from the paper: Carriers of CMV infection plus the relevant HLA type were discriminated by the cumulative frequency of public TCR beta family members in the study cohort and in an independent 352-donor cohort. The ex vivo response was dominated by HLA-C-restricted CMV-specific TCR beta clonotypes, and the single most frequent clonotype in two of eight donors was supplied by these HLA-C-restricted clonotypes.

Including cysteine and phenylalanine, the CDR3 has 13 amino acids. Only the CDR3 DNA is retained, 39 bases long and in frame from the first base. The germline ends are 12 bases apart after V is trimmed by 6 bases and J by 3 bases. The germline V gene yields MDHEN for CDR1 and SYDVKM for CDR2. Sample: PBMCs. The chain couples TRBV28 to TRBJ2-7, with an unclear D gene assignment. This receptor was taken from a human donor in good health (CMV status not recorded). Some clones in this sample may be carry-over from other donors' samples. The DNA sequence reads TGTGCCAGCAGCTGGCCAGGATTCTACGAGCAGTACTTC. This translates into CASSWPGFYEQYF.